The 5 T cell receptor beta chains reported below all come from one sample, sequenced in a study of graft-versus-host responses after intestinal transplantation. Sequenced by immunoSEQ multiplex PCR; TCRdb stores in-frame clones only, minus some. The table includes roughly 69,000 clones, roughly 90% detected once. This sample comprised bone marrow, obtained 734 days after intestinal transplantation. Source of these receptors: a human patient who received an intestinal transplant, so some T cells may come from the graft donor.

The CDR3 coding sequence is TGTGCCATCAGTCCGACTAGCGACTCCTACGAGCAGTACTTC. It encodes CAISPTSDSYEQYF. The J gene is TRBJ2-7, the V gene TRBV10-3, with 8 bases that match TRBD2. Germline CDR1 and CDR2: ENHRY and SYGVKD. V lost 5 bases to trimming and J lost 0 bases; unmatched junction nucleotides: 3. The CDR3 length is 14 residues.

The V call is TRBV10-3, the J call TRBJ2-3; possible D gene TRBD1, 5 bases. Trimming shortened V by 2 bases and J by 3 bases, and 6 bases separated the two germline ends. The CDR3 covers 13 residues. Germline V gene sequence: CDR1 ENHRY, CDR2 SYGVKD. The CDR3 region is CAISEAGTDTQYF. The CDR3 coding sequence is TGTGCCATCAGTGAGGCAGGGACAGATACGCAGTATTTT.

The chain combines TRBV5-4 with TRBJ1-3; D is unclear. This CDR3 is 13 amino acids long. CDR1 is SGHNT and CDR2 is YYREEE in the germline V gene (reference sequence). Trimming removed 1 base from V and 3 bases from J, with 5 bases in between. Here the CDR3 DNA reads TGTGCCAGCAGCTTGCGCGGTGGAAACACCATATATTTT. Amino acid sequence: CASSLRGGNTIYF. The full variable domain, rest sourced from reference TRBV5-4 and TRBJ1-3, is ETGVTQSPTHLIKTRGQQVTLRCSSQSGHNTVSWYQQALGQGPQFIFQYYREEENGRGNFPPRFSGLQFPNYSSELNVNALELDDSALYLCASSLRGGNTIYFGEGSWLTVV.

The count of this clone is one. V gene TRBV14 combines with J gene TRBJ2-5; 9 bases align to TRBD2. Near its end, the DNA agrees better with TRBJ2-7, so the J call may be wrong. CDR3 length: 15 residues. CDR1 is SGHDN, CDR2 FVKESK, per germline. This CDR3 is CASSHGLARFYEQYF. The CDR3 bases are TGTGCCAGCAGCCACGGACTAGCGAGATTTTACGAGCAGTACTTC.

The gene calls are TRBV4-1 and TRBJ2-7; D is ambiguous. Per the germline V gene, CDR1 is MGHRA and CDR2 is YSYEKL. This CDR3 has 15 amino acids. V was trimmed by 1 base and J by 0 bases, leaving 10 bases between them. The CDR3 coding sequence is TGCGCCAGCAGCCAAGGAGATGAAGGCTCCTACGAGCAGTACTTC. Its translation is CASSQGDEGSYEQYF.